Detailed here is one T cell receptor (beta chain). What it binds is not known. The repertoire was sequenced with immunoSEQ multiplex PCR; TCRdb's copy has only in-frame clones and lacks some. The table has some 2.3 million clones, more than 80% seen once. This CDR3 region has 14 residues. This specimen belongs to a study of shared clonotypes between healthy human individuals. Study background: Each donor contributed plates that comprised three CD4 naive, three CD4 memory, two CD8 naive and one CD8 memory. Study-wide results and limits: Deeper or shallower sequencing was expected to change how clonotypes are shared among donors.

What was sequenced was naive CD4+ T cells from PBMCs. The sample's subset: CD45RA+ positively selected. The sequence was collected from a man younger than 30 in good health. Some clones in this sample may be carry-over from other donors' samples. This chain joins TRBV12-2 and TRBJ2-5. TRBV12-2 has pseudogene status. This chain's CDR3 is CASRLADGPETQYF. DNA for the CDR3: TGTGCAAGTCGCTTAGCGGACGGGCCAGAGACCCAGTACTTC.